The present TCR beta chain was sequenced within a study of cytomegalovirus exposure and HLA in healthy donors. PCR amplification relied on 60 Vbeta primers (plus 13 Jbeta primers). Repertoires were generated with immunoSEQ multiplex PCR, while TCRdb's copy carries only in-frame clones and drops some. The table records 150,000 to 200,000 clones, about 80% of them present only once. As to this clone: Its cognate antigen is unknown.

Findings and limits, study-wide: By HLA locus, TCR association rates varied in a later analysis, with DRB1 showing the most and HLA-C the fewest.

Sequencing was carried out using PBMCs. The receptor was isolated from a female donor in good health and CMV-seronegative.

The CDR3 sequence: CHIGRSGYTF. CDR3 bases: TGCCACATCGGGAGGTCTGGCTACACCTTC. The rearrangement links TRBV20-1 to TRBJ1-2; D not certain. The CDR3 has 10 amino acids. The germline V gene has CDR1 DFQATT and CDR2 SNEGSKA (reference sequence).